This TCR beta chain was obtained from a study of blood T cell repertoires in COVID-19. Profiled with immunoSEQ multiplex PCR; TCRdb holds only in-frame clones, not every one. The sample holds 53,000 or so clones; approximately 84% are singletons and the top ten take 14% to 15%. The trim removed 2 bases at V and 5 bases at J, leaving 5 bases unmatched. CDR3 length equals 16 residues. The germline CDR1 and CDR2 sequences are ENHRY and SYGVKD. The sample was peripheral blood. This sequence was found in a human donor with active or convalescent COVID-19. The donor label of this sample is uncertain. The chain is built from TRBV10-3 and TRBJ2-5, with 13 bases aligning to TRBD2. CDR3 nucleotide sequence: TGTGCCATCAGTGAGGGGACTAGCGGGACAGGCGAGACCCAGTACTTC. Residues: CAISEGTSGTGETQYF.